The T cell receptor (beta chain) described here comes from a study of blood T cell repertoires in COVID-19. Looking at the study overall: Acute-phase and convalescent COVID-19 samples originated in the United States, Italy and Spain.

Clones were sequenced by immunoSEQ multiplex PCR, and TCRdb holds only the in-frame ones, with some missing. The profile shows 200,000 to 250,000 clones, over 80% of them singletons. The CDR3 totals 15 residues. The V and J ends lost 3 bases and 1 base respectively, with 10 bases between them. CDR1 is LGHNA and CDR2 is YSLEER in the germline V gene. One Seattle source followed patients from active infection through their disease course. The receptor's source is a man aged 30-40 years with COVID-19, enrolled during active disease. Sample: peripheral blood. V is TRBV4-3 and J is TRBJ1-3; perhaps TRBD1 as D (6 bases). The CDR3 DNA sequence: TGCGCCAGCAGCCATAATACAGGGTCTGGAAACACCATATATTTT. Its protein product is CASSHNTGSGNTIYF.